This passage covers 22 T cell receptor beta chains from one sample sequenced in a study of CD8 T cells in ankylosing spondylitis. Using its own MiXCR run on the 5' RACE reads, TCRdb lists one record per CDR3 protein. The sample yields about 270,000 distinct CDR3 sequences, roughly a third seen once. Material: blood, either unsorted or a sorted T cell fraction (not recorded which). Receptor source: a male donor with ankylosing spondylitis or in good health (not recorded which).

The chain links TRBV6-1 to TRBJ2-7, with 9 bases fitting TRBD2. Losses at the gene ends were 6 bases for V and 2 bases for J; bases not matched to a gene: 5. This CDR3 comprises 14 residues. The germline CDR1 and CDR2 sequences are MNHNS and SASEGT. The CDR3 here is CASRGSGGAYEQYF. The DNA for the CDR3 is TGTGCCAGCAGGGGTAGCGGGGGTGCCTACGAGCAGTACTTC.

This rearrangement joins TRBV20-1 to TRBJ2-3; D is undetermined. Germline values: CDR1 DFQATT, CDR2 SNEGSKA (reference sequence). CDR3 length: 14 residues. Trimming left V 3 bases short and J 2 bases short, with 12 bases between. The CDR3: CSASRALDTDTQYF. The CDR3 coding sequence is TGCAGTGCTAGCCGGGCTCTGGACACAGATACGCAGTATTTT.

The CDR3 DNA reads TGTGCCACCAGGGAAAGCTGGTCCGGGGCCAACGTCCTGACTTTC. Translating gives CATRESWSGANVLTF. V is TRBV15 and J is TRBJ2-6; D is ambiguous. Germline V gene sequence: CDR1 LNHNV, CDR2 YYDKDF (reference sequence). The V end was cut by 6 bases, the J end by 4 bases, with 13 bases between. The CDR3 length is 15 residues.

This rearrangement joins TRBV5-1 to TRBJ2-1; 10 bases align to TRBD2. V gave up 1 base and J gave up 7 bases; unmatched junction bases: 5. The CDR3 length is 15 residues. The germline V gene has CDR1 SGHRS and CDR2 YFSETQ. The DNA of the CDR3 is TGCGCCAGCAGCTTGCAAGCGGGGGGGCAAAATGAGCAGTTCTTC. Protein product: CASSLQAGGQNEQFF.

This rearrangement joins TRBV29-1 to TRBJ2-5, with 8 positions matching TRBD1. Germline-derived CDR1 and CDR2 are SQVTM and ANQGSEA. V was pared by 2 bases and J by 0 bases, with 2 bases of the junction left unmatched. The CDR3 is 14 amino acids. The CDR3 DNA follows: TGCAGCGTTGAAAAGGGACAGGACCAAGAGACCCAGTACTTC. This gives the protein CSVEKGQDQETQYF.

This chain joins TRBV4-1 and TRBJ2-7; D is undetermined. The CDR3 is 14 residues long. Trimming left V 1 base short and J 2 bases short, with 9 bases between. Germline CDR1 and CDR2: MGHRA and YSYEKL. CDR3 sequence: CASSQVPGAYEQYF. The CDR3 nucleotides read TGCGCCAGCAGCCAAGTTCCCGGAGCCTACGAGCAGTACTTC.

There are a few counts of this clonotype. V usage is TRBV27 and J usage is TRBJ1-2; TRBD1 matches 7 bases. Losses at the gene ends were 6 bases for V and 4 bases for J; bases not matched to a gene: 5. Germline lookup yields CDR1 MNHEY and CDR2 SMNVEV (reference sequence). This CDR3 spans 13 amino acids. CDR3: CASRSTGSYGYTF. DNA of the CDR3: TGTGCCAGCAGATCGACAGGGTCCTATGGCTACACCTTC.

This clonotype was counted a few times. The rearrangement joins TRBV12-3 or TRBV12-4 to TRBJ2-7, with D possibly matching TRBD2 (7 bases). Between the trimmed V and J ends, which lost 0 bases and 6 bases, there was a span of 9 bases. The length of the CDR3 is 13 residues. For the CDR3, the DNA is TGTGCCAGCAGTTTAGCGGGGGGGCTCGAGCAGTACTTC. Its translation is CASSLAGGLEQYF.

J is TRBJ2-7 and V is TRBV20-1; D remains ambiguous. Trimming took off 1 base at V and 6 bases at J, with 25 bases between the two ends. The CDR3 is 17 residues long. Per germline, CDR1 DFQATT and CDR2 SNEGSKA (reference sequence). CDR3 DNA sequence: TGCAGTGCTAGAGCACCCTCATTTCGCCCCGCCGTTTCCGAGCAGTACTTC. Translation gives CSARAPSFRPAVSEQYF.

V gene TRBV11-1 combines with J gene TRBJ2-5; no clear D gene. Trimming shortened V by 0 bases and J by 1 base, and 6 bases separated the two germline ends. From germline, CDR1 is SGHAT and CDR2 FQDESV (reference sequence). The CDR3 consists of 14 residues. The CDR3 bases are TGTGCCAGCAGCTTAGCTTCGTTCCAAGAGACCCAGTACTTC. This encodes CASSLASFQETQYF.

The CDR3 DNA reads TGCGCCAGCACCCAAGGACAGGGGACAGATACGCAGTATTTT. Translated, it gives CASTQGQGTDTQYF. This chain uses TRBV5-1 with TRBJ2-3; the match to TRBD1 covers 9 bases. CDR3 size: 14 residues. Germline V gene lookup returns CDR1 SGHRS and CDR2 YFSETQ. V was clipped by 6 bases and J by 3 bases; unmatched bases: 5. Full variable domain (missing parts from reference TRBV5-1 and TRBJ2-3): KAGVTQTPRYLIKTRGQQVTLSCSPISGHRSVSWYQQTPGQGLQFLFEYFSETQRNKGNFPGRFSGRQFSNSRSEMNVSTLELGDSALYLCASTQGQGTDTQYFGPGTRLTVL.

The V gene is TRBV12-3 or TRBV12-4, the J gene TRBJ2-3, with D hard to call. The CDR3 extends over 11 amino acids. Between the trimmed V and J ends, which lost 5 bases and 6 bases, there was a span of 6 bases. CDR3 sequence (DNA): TGTGCCAGCAGTCCCTTGGATACGCAGTATTTT. It encodes CASSPLDTQYF.

This clonotype was detected many times. CDR3 nucleotide sequence: TGCGCCAGCTCGGGGGCAGGAGAGACCCAGTACTTC. Amino acids: CASSGAGETQYF. The chain couples TRBV10-2 to TRBJ2-5; the D gene could be TRBD1 or TRBD2 (6 bases each). This CDR3 has 12 amino acids. Trimming removed 8 bases from V and 4 bases from J, with 11 bases in between. CDR1 and CDR2 from the germline V gene are WSHSY and SAAADI.

The CDR3 DNA is TGTGCCAGCAGTTCGCAGAGCGGGCAGGGCACCGGGGAGCTGTTTTTT. Encoded protein: CASSSQSGQGTGELFF. This rearrangement joins TRBV12-3 or TRBV12-4 to TRBJ2-2, with a tentative D call TRBD2 (6 bases). Between the trimmed V and J ends, which lost 4 bases and 4 bases, there was a span of 16 bases. The CDR3 totals 16 residues.

The chain combines TRBV9 with TRBJ1-2; D is perhaps TRBD1 (5 bases). The CDR3 consists of 14 residues. Trimming left V 0 bases short and J 4 bases short, with 10 bases between. CDR1 and CDR2 from the germline V gene are SGDLS and YYNGEE. CDR3 in DNA: TGTGCCAGCAGCGTAGAGGCGGGGCCCTATGGCTACACCTTC. As protein: CASSVEAGPYGYTF.

In its sample, this clonotype was seen a few times. This chain connects TRBV7-8 to TRBJ2-7; 7 nucleotides align to TRBD1. CDR3 size: 14 residues. With V trimmed by 3 bases and J by 6 bases, 8 bases remained unmatched. Germline CDR1 and CDR2: SGHVS and FQNEAQ. CDR3 protein: CASSFTRDRSEQYF. The DNA of the CDR3 is TGTGCCAGCAGCTTCACCCGGGACAGAAGCGAGCAGTACTTC.

The genes are TRBV7-9 and TRBJ2-4; 9 bases match TRBD2. From germline, CDR1 is SEHNR and CDR2 FQNEAQ (reference sequence). J gave up 8 bases and V 1 base, and 9 bases lay outside the gene matches. The CDR3 spans 16 residues. The chain's CDR3 is CASSLVALAGNDIQYF. In DNA form, the CDR3 reads TGTGCCAGCAGCTTAGTCGCTCTAGCGGGGAACGACATTCAGTACTTC.

There are a few counts of this clonotype. V and J are TRBV6-5 and TRBJ2-5; no reliable D call. V was cut by 0 bases and J by 2 bases, with 7 bases left in between. Germline-derived CDR1 and CDR2 are MNHEY and SVGAGI. This CDR3 has 14 amino acids. As DNA, the CDR3 is TGTGCCAGCAGTTACTCGTGGGCGCAAGAGACCCAGTACTTC. Translating it yields CASSYSWAQETQYF.

This clonotype was recorded a few times. The chain links TRBV5-1 to TRBJ2-7; 7 bases agree with TRBD1. Germline V lookup: CDR1 SGHRS, CDR2 YFSETQ. The CDR3 extends over 13 amino acids. Germline trimming cut 4 bases from V and 6 bases from J; bases unmatched to any gene: 7. CDR3 coding DNA: TGCGCCAGCAGCCAAAACCAGGGGGTCGAGCAGTACTTC. Its protein is CASSQNQGVEQYF.

This clonotype was picked up a small number of times. The rearrangement joins TRBV6-1 to TRBJ1-1, with 12 bases lining up with TRBD1. The junction had 5 bases not matched to a gene; V was cut back by 6 bases and J by 3 bases. In germline, CDR1 is MNHNS, CDR2 SASEGT. CDR3 length: 15 amino acids. CDR3 in amino acids: CASRGQGAGDTEAFF. Here the CDR3 DNA reads TGTGCCAGCAGGGGACAGGGGGCGGGGGACACTGAAGCTTTCTTT.

This clonotype was detected a few times. The J gene is TRBJ2-3, the V gene TRBV5-5, with no clear D. There are 13 residues in the CDR3. Germline lookup yields CDR1 SGHKS and CDR2 YYEKEE (reference sequence). Trimming left V 3 bases short and J 4 bases short, with 9 bases between. DNA of the CDR3: TGTGCCAGCAGCTATCATAGATCAGATACGCAGTATTTT. Translating it yields CASSYHRSDTQYF.

This clonotype was detected a few times. This rearrangement joins TRBV29-1 to TRBJ2-1; a weak D match, TRBD1 (6 bases). There are 13 residues in the CDR3. V was clipped by 7 bases and J by 2 bases, with 12 bases between them. CDR1 is SQVTM and CDR2 is ANQGSEA in the germline V gene. In DNA, the CDR3 is TGCAGCGAGACAGGACCCCCCTACAATGAGCAGTTCTTC. It specifies CSETGPPYNEQFF.